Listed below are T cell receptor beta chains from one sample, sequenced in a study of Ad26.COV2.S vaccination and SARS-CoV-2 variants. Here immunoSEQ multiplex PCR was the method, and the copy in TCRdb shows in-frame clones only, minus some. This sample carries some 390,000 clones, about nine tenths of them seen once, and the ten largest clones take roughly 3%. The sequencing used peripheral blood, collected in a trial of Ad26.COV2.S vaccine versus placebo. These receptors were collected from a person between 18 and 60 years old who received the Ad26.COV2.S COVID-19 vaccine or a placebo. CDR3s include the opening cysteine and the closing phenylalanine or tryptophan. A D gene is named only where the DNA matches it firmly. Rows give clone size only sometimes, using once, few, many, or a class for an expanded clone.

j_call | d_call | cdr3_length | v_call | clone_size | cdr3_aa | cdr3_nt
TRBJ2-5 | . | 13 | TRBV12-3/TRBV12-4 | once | CASSLEQQETQYF | TGTGCCAGCAGTTTGGAGCAGCAAGAGACCCAGTACTTC
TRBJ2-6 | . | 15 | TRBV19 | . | CASTLDRTGANVLTF | TGTGCCAGTACTCTGGACAGAACTGGGGCCAACGTCCTGACTTTC
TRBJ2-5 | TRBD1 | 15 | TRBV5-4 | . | CASSFGQGARETQYF | TGTGCCAGCAGCTTCGGACAGGGGGCCCGGGAGACCCAGTACTTC
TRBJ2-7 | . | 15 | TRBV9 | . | CASSSSPIGTNEQYF | TGTGCCAGCAGCAGTTCCCCAATCGGGACCAACGAGCAGTACTTC
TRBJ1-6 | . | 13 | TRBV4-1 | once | CASSQDLNSPLHF | TGCGCCAGCAGCCAAGACCTAAATTCACCCCTCCACTTT
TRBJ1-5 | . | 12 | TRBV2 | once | CASGVGNQPQHF | TGTGCCAGCGGAGTCGGGAATCAGCCCCAGCATTTT
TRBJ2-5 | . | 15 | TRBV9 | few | CASSVDGGGKETQYF | TGTGCCAGCAGCGTAGATGGGGGAGGCAAAGAGACCCAGTACTTC
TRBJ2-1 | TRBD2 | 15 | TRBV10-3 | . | CAISLGTSAHNEQFF | TGTGCCATCAGTTTAGGGACTAGCGCACACAATGAGCAGTTCTTC
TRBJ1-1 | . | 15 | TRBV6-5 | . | CASSPPEGENTEAFF | TGTGCCAGCAGTCCCCCCGAGGGGGAGAACACTGAAGCTTTCTTT
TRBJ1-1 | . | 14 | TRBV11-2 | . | CASSLGWGTLSAFF | TGTGCCAGCAGCTTAGGTTGGGGGACCCTTTCGGCTTTCTTT
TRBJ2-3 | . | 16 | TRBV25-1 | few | CASSEFSGTSTDTQYF | TGTGCCAGCAGTGAATTTAGCGGTACTAGCACAGATACGCAGTATTTT
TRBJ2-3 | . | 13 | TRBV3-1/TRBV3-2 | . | CASSQQVKDTQYF | TGTGCCAGCAGCCAACAGGTCAAAGATACGCAGTATTTT
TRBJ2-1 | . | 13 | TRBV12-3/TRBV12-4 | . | CASSLVRRHEQFF | TGTGCCAGCAGTTTAGTCCGGAGGCATGAGCAGTTCTTC
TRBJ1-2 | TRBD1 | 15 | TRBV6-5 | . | CASSILQGANYGYTF | TGTGCCAGCAGCATCCTACAGGGGGCCAACTATGGCTACACCTTC
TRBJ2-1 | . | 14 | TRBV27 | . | CASSLSGSYHEQFF | TGTGCCAGCAGTTTATCGGGCAGTTATCATGAGCAGTTCTTC
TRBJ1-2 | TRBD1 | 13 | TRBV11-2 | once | CASSLTGVYGYTF | TGTGCCAGCAGCTTGACAGGGGTCTATGGCTACACCTTC
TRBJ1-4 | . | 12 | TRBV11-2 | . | CASSAPLEKLFF | TGTGCCAGCAGCGCGCCCCTGGAAAAACTGTTTTTT
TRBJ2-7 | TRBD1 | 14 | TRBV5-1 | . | CASSPGQVSYEQYF | TGCGCCAGCAGCCCCGGACAGGTCTCCTACGAGCAGTACTTC
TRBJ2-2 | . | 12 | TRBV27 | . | CASMHNTGELFF | TGTGCCAGCATGCATAACACCGGGGAGCTGTTTTTT
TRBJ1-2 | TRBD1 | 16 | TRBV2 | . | CASSDPDRGLYYGYTF | TGTGCCAGCAGTGACCCGGACAGGGGCCTCTACTATGGCTACACCTTC
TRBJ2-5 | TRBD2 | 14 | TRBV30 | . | CAWTRRGGLETQYF | TGTGCCTGGACCCGGCGGGGGGGCCTGGAGACCCAGTACTTC
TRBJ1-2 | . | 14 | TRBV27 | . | CASSLRGAGYGYTF | TGTGCCAGCAGTTTGAGAGGGGCCGGCTATGGCTACACCTTC
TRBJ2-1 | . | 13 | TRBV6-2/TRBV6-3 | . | CASSRGRLNEQFF | TGTGCCAGCAGTAGAGGGCGGCTCAATGAGCAGTTCTTC
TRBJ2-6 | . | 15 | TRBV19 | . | CASQTLGAGANVLTF | TGTGCCAGTCAAACCCTCGGGGCTGGGGCCAACGTCCTGACTTTC
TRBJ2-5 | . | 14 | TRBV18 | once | CASSPPQPRETQYF | TGTGCCAGCTCACCACCTCAACCGCGAGAGACCCAGTACTTC
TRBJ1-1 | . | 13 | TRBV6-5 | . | CASSYTMNTEAFF | TGTGCCAGCAGTTACACGATGAACACTGAAGCTTTCTTT
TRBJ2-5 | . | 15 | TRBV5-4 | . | CASSLEVARQETQYF | TGTGCCAGCAGCTTGGAGGTGGCGAGGCAAGAGACCCAGTACTTC
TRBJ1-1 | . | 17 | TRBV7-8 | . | CASSPLRFWGTNTEAFF | TGTGCCAGCAGCCCTTTGAGGTTTTGGGGGACGAACACTGAAGCTTTCTTT
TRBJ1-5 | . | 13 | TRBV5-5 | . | CASSLTANQPQHF | TGTGCCAGCAGCTTGACGGCGAATCAGCCCCAGCATTTT
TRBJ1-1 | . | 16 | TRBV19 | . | CASSRDHRSRGTEAFF | TGTGCCAGTAGTAGAGATCACCGGTCGAGGGGCACTGAAGCTTTCTTT
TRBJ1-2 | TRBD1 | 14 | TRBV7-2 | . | CASSLGDSNYGYTF | TGTGCCAGCAGCTTAGGGGACAGCAACTATGGCTACACCTTC